The sequence of this TCR beta chain was determined in a study of Graves' ophthalmopathy and Graves' hyperthyroidism. About the research overall: Before any treatment, peripheral blood was taken at the initial diagnosis.

This CDR3 region has 14 residues. Losses at the gene ends were 6 bases for V and 3 bases for J; bases not matched to a gene: 6. This clonotype was observed at least ten times. As the template, RNA transcripts were used to amplify TCR beta CDR3 regions. RT-PCR with HTBI primers came first, then second-round multiplex PCR. TCRdb itself ran the multiplex PCR reads through MiXCR, one entry per CDR3 protein. Of 500,000 to 800,000 distinct CDR3 sequences listed, 35% to 50% are singletons. Input material: peripheral blood. The TCR was taken from an adult man with Graves' ophthalmopathy. The chain recombines TRBV12-3 or TRBV12-4 with TRBJ1-1; 8 bases agree with TRBD1. The chain's CDR3 is CASSKQGVYTEAFF. The CDR3 nucleotides are TGTGCCAGCAGCAAACAGGGGGTATACACTGAAGCTTTCTTT.